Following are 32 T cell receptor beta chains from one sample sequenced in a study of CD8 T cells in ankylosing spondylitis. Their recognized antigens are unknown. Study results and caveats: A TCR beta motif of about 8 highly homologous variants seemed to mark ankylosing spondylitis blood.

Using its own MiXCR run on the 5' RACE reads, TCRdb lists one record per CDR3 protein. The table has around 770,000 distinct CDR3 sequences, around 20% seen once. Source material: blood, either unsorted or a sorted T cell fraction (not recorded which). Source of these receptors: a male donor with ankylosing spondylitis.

As DNA, the CDR3 is TGTGCCAGCAGTTTTAGCACGAGGTTGAATAGGGAGCAGTACTTC. Protein sequence: CASSFSTRLNREQYF. V and J are TRBV28 and TRBJ2-7; D unresolved. V lost 3 bases and J 7 bases, leaving 19 bases between the germline ends. CDR1 is MDHEN, CDR2 SYDVKM, per germline. The CDR3 loop spans 15 amino acids.

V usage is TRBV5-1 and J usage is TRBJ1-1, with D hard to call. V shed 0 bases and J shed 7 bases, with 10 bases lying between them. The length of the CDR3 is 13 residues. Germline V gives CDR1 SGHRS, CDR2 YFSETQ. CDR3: CASSLDSEIEAFF. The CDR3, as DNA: TGCGCCAGCAGCTTGGATAGTGAGATTGAAGCTTTCTTT.

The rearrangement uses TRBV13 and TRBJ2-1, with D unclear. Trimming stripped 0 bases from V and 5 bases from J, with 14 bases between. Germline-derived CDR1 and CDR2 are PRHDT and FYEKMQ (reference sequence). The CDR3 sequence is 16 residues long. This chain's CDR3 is CASSLGILGADNEQFF. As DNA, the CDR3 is TGTGCCAGCAGCTTAGGGATCTTGGGCGCGGACAATGAGCAGTTCTTC.

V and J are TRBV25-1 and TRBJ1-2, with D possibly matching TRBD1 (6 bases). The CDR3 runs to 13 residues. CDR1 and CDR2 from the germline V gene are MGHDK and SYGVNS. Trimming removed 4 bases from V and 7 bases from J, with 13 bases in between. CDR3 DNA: TGTGCCAGCAGTGTTACAGGGTCTCGTGGCTACACCTTC. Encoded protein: CASSVTGSRGYTF.

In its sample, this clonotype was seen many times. The CDR3 DNA reads TGTGCCAGCAGCTTAGCGGGACAGGCTTACACTGAAGCTTTCTTT. It is translated as CASSLAGQAYTEAFF. The chain has TRBV7-2 and TRBJ1-1, with 8 bases matching TRBD1. Germline CDR1 is SGHTA and CDR2 is FQGNSA. The CDR3 extends over 15 amino acids. After removal of 0 bases from V and 3 bases from J, the junction contained 3 bases not matched to a gene.

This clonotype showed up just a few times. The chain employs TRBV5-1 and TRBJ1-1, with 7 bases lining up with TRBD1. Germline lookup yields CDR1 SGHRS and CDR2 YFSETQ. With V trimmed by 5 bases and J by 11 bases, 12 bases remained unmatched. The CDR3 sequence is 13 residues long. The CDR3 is CASRVRGHVAAFF. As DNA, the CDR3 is TGCGCCAGCAGAGTAAGGGGGCACGTGGCCGCTTTCTTT.

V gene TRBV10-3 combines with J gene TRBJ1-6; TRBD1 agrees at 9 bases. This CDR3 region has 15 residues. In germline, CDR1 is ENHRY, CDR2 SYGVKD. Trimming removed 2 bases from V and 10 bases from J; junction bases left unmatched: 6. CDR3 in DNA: TGTGCCATCAGTGAGCTGGGACAGGGTGGATCACCCCTCCACTTT. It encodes CAISELGQGGSPLHF.

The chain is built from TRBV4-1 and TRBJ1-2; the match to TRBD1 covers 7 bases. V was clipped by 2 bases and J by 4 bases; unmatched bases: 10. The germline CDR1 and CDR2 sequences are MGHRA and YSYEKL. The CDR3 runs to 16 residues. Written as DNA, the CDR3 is TGCGCCAGCAGCCAAATCGACAGGGAGCCTCCCTATGGCTACACCTTC. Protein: CASSQIDREPPYGYTF.

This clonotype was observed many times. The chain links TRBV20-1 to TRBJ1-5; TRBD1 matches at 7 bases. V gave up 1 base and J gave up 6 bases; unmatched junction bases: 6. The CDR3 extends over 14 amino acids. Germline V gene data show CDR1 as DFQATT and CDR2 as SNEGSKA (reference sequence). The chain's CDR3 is CSARGDRASQPQHF. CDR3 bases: TGCAGTGCTAGAGGAGACAGGGCTAGTCAGCCCCAGCATTTT.

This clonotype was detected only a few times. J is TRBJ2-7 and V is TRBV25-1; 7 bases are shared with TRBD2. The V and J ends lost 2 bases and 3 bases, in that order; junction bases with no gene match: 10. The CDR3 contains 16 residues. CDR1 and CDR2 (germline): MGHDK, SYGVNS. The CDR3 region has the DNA TGTGCCAGCAGTGAACTAGCGGAACCCCACTACTACGAGCAGTACTTC. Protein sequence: CASSELAEPHYYEQYF.

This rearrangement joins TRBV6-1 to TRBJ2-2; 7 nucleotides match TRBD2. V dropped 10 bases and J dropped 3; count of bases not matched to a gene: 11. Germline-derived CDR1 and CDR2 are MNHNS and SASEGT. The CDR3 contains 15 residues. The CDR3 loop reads CATHPPGGHTGELFF. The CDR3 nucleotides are TGTGCCACCCACCCTCCGGGAGGTCACACCGGGGAGCTGTTTTTT.

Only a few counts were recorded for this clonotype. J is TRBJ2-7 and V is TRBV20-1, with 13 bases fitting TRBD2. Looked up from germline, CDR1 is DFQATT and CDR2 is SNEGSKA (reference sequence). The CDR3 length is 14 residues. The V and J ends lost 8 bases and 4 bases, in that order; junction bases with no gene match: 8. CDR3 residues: CSTIRLAGGYEQYF. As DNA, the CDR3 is TGCAGTACCATAAGACTAGCGGGAGGATACGAGCAGTACTTC.

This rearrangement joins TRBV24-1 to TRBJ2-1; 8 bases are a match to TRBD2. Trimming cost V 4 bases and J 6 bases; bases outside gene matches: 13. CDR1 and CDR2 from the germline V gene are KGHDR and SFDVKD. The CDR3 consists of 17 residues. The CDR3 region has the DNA TGTGCCACCAGTGACCAGCTTGAAGCGGGAGTTAGCAATGAGCAGTTCTTC. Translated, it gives CATSDQLEAGVSNEQFF.

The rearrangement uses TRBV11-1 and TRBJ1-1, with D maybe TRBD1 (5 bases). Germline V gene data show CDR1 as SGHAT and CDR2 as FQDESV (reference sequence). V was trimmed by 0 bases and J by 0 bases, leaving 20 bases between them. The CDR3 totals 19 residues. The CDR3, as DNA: TGTGCCAGCAGCTTAGCCCCCATGTCAGGGCAAGCCTTGAACACTGAAGCTTTCTTT. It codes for CASSLAPMSGQALNTEAFF. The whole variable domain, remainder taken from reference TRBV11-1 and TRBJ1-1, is EAEVAQSPRYKITEKSQAVAFWCDPISGHATLYWYRQILGQGPELLVQFQDESVVDDSQLPKDRFSAERLKGVDSTLKIQPAELGDSAMYLCASSLAPMSGQALNTEAFFGQGTRLTVV.

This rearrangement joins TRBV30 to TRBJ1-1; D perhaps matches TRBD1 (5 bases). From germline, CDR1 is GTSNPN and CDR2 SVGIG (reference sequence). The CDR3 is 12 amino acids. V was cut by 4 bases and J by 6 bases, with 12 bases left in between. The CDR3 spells CAWTLGDPEAFF. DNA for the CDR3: TGTGCCTGGACCCTCGGGGACCCTGAAGCTTTCTTT.

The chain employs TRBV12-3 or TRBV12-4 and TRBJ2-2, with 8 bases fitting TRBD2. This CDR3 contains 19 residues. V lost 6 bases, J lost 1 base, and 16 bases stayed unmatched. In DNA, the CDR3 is TGTGCCAGCAGAAACCAAGGGAGACCGGGACTAGGGAACACCGGGGAGCTGTTTTTT. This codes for CASRNQGRPGLGNTGELFF.

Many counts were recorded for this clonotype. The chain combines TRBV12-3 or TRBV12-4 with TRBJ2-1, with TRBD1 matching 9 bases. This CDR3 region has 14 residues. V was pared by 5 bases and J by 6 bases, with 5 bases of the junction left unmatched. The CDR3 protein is CASSPRTGANEQFF. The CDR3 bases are TGTGCCAGCAGTCCCCGGACAGGGGCCAATGAGCAGTTCTTC.

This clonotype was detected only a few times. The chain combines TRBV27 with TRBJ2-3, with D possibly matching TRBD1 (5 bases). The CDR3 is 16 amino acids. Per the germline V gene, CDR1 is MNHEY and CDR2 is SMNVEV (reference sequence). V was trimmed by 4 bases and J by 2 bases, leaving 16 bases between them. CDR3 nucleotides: TGTGCCAGCAGTTCTAACGACAGAGAATACACAGATACGCAGTATTTT. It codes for CASSSNDREYTDTQYF.

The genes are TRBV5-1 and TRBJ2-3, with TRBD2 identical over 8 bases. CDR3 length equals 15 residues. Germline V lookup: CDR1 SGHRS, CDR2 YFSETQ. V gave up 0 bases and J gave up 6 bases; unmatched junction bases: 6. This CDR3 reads CASSLAGGPRDTQYF. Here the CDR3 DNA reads TGCGCCAGCAGCTTGGCGGGGGGGCCGAGGGATACGCAGTATTTT.

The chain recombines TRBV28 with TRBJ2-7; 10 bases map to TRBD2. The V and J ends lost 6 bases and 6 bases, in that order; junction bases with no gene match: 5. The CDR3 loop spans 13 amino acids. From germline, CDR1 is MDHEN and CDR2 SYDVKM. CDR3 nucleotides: TGTGCCAGCAGGCTAGCGGGAGTTGGCGAGCAGTACTTC. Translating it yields CASRLAGVGEQYF.

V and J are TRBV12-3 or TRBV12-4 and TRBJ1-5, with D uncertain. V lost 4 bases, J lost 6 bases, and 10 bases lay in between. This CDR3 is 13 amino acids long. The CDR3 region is CASSWGGFQPQHF. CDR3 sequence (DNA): TGTGCCAGCAGTTGGGGAGGGTTTCAGCCCCAGCATTTT.

The CDR3 spells CASSSLGTGIYEQYF. The CDR3 nucleotides read TGTGCCAGCAGTTCCCTAGGGACAGGGATTTACGAGCAGTACTTC. The gene calls are TRBV6-5 and TRBJ2-7; 9 bases match TRBD1. CDR1 is MNHEY and CDR2 is SVGAGI in the germline V gene. J lost 4 bases, V lost 4 bases, and 8 bases had no gene match. The CDR3 consists of 15 residues.

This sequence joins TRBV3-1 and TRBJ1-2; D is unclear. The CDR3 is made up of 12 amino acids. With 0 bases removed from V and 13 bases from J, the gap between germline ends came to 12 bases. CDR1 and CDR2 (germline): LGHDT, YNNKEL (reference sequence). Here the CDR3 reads CASSQDERRITF. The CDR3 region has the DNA TGTGCCAGCAGCCAAGATGAGCGGCGGATCACCTTC.

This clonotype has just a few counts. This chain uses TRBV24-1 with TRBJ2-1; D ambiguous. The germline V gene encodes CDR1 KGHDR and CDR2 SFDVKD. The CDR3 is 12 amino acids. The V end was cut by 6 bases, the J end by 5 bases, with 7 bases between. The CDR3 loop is CATSKTDNEQFF. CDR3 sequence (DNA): TGTGCCACCAGTAAGACTGACAATGAGCAGTTCTTC.

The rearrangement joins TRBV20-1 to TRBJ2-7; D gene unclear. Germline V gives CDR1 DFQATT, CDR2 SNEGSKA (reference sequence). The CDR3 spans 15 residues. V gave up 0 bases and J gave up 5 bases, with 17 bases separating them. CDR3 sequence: CSAREDGISDHEQYF. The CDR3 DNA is TGCAGTGCTAGAGAGGATGGCATATCAGATCACGAGCAGTACTTC.

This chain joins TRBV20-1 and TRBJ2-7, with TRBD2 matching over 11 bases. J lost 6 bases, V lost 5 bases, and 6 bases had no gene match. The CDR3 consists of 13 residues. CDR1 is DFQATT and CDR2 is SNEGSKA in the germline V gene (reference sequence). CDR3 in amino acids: CSARAGLAGEQYF. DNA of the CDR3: TGCAGTGCTCGAGCAGGACTAGCGGGCGAGCAGTACTTC.

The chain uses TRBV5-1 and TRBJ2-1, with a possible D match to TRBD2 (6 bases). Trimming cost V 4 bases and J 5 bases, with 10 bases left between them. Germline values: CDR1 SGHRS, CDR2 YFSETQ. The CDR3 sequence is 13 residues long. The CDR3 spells CASSRREHNEQFF. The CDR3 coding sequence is TGCGCCAGCAGCAGGCGGGAACACAATGAGCAGTTCTTC.

CDR3 coding DNA: TGTGCCAGCAGCAATGGACATAGGGCCTACGAGCAGTACTTC. This codes for CASSNGHRAYEQYF. The J gene is TRBJ2-7, the V gene TRBV12-3 or TRBV12-4; TRBD1 might be the D (5 bases). The V gene lost 6 bases and the J gene lost 2 bases, with 14 bases spanning the gap. This CDR3 region has 14 residues.

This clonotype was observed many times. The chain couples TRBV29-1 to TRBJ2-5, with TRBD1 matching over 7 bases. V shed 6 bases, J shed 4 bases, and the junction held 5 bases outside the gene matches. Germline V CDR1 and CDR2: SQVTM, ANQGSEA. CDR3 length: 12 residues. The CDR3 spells CSVRTGRETQYF. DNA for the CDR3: TGCAGCGTCCGGACAGGCCGAGAGACCCAGTACTTC.

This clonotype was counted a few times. The CDR3 spells CASSLSPSGEEQYF. The CDR3 coding sequence is TGTGCCAGCAGCTTATCCCCGTCGGGAGAGGAGCAGTACTTC. This sequence joins TRBV7-8 and TRBJ2-7; TRBD2 might be the D (6 bases). This CDR3 contains 14 residues. CDR1 SGHVS and CDR2 FQNEAQ come from the germline V gene. Deletions cut 2 bases from V and 7 bases from J, with 15 bases between. Looking up the rest from reference TRBV7-8 and TRBJ2-7 gives the full variable domain: GAGVSQSPRYKVAKRGQDVALRCDPISGHVSLFWYQQALGQGPEFLTYFQNEAQLDKSGLPSDRFFAERPEGSVSTLKIQRTQQEDSAVYLCASSLSPSGEEQYFGPGTRLTVT.

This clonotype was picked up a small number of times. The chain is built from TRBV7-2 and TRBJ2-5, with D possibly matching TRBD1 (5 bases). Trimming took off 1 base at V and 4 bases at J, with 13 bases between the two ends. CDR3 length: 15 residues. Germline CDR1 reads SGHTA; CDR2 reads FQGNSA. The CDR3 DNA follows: TGTGCCAGCAGCTTAGAATCAGGGTTTGGAGAGACCCAGTACTTC. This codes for CASSLESGFGETQYF.

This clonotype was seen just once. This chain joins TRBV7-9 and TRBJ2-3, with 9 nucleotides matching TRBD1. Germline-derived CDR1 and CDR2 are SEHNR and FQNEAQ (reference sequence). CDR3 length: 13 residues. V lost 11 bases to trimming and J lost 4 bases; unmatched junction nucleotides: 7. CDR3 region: CAYPRTGADTQYF. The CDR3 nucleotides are TGTGCCTACCCCCGGACAGGGGCAGATACGCAGTATTTT.